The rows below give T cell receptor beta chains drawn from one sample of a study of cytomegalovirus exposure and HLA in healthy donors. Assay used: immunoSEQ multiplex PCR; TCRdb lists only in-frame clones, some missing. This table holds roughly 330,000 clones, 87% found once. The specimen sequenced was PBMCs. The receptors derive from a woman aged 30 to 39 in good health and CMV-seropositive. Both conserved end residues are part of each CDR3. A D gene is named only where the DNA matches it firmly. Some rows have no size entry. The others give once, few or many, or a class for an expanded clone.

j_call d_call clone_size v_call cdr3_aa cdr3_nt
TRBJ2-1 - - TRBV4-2 CASSQVGTVSYNEQFF TGTGCCAGCAGCCAAGTGGGAACAGTTTCCTACAATGAGCAGTTCTTC
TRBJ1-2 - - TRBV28 CASSALSGAPDYGYTF TGTGCCAGCAGCGCCCTTTCAGGGGCGCCTGACTATGGCTACACCTTC
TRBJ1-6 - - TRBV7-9 CASSLRSNNSPLHF TGTGCCAGCAGCCTCAGGAGTAATAATTCACCCCTCCACTTT
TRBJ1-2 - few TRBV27 CASTPSSGNGYTF TGTGCCAGCACCCCCTCCTCTGGCAATGGCTACACCTTC
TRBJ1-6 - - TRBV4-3 CASSQDTGGSYNSPLHF TGCGCCAGCAGCCAAGATACCGGTGGGTCCTATAATTCACCCCTCCACTTT
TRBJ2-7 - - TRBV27 CASRWAEQYF TGTGCCAGCAGGTGGGCCGAGCAGTACTTC
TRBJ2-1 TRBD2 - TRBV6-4 CASSDTLAGSYNEQFF TGTGCCAGCAGTGACACACTAGCGGGGAGTTACAATGAGCAGTTCTTC
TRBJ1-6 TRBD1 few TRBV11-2 CASSRAPGTANSPLHF TGTGCCAGCAGCCGAGCGCCCGGGACAGCTAATTCACCCCTCCACTTT
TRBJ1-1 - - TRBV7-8 CASSLDPRNRNTEAFF TGTGCCAGCAGCTTAGATCCAAGGAATAGAAACACTGAAGCTTTCTTT
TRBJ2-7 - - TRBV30 CAWKDLSSYEQYF TGTGCCTGGAAAGACCTAAGCTCCTACGAGCAGTACTTC
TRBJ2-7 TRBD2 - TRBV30 CAWPLWREGPNSSYEQYF TGTGCCTGGCCACTCTGGCGGGAGGGCCCCAATAGCTCCTACGAGCAGTACTTC
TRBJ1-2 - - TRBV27 CASRQAGPNYGYTF TGTGCCAGCCGCCAGGCGGGGCCAAACTATGGCTACACCTTC
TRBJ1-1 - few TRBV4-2 CASSQVLQRVNTEAFF TGTGCCAGCAGCCAAGTTCTTCAGAGGGTGAACACTGAAGCTTTCTTT
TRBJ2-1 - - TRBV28 CASLQPLGLNEQFF TGTGCCAGCTTACAGCCGCTTGGCCTCAATGAGCAGTTCTTC
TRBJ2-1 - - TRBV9 CASSVTPNNEQFF TGTGCCAGCAGCGTCACACCGAACAATGAGCAGTTCTTC
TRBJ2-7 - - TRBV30 CAWSVPGVVSYEQYF TGTGCCTGGAGTGTACCCGGGGTTGTATCCTACGAGCAGTACTTC
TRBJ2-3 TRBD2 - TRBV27 CASRGLAGGPDTQYF TGTGCCAGCAGGGGACTAGCGGGAGGGCCAGATACGCAGTATTTT
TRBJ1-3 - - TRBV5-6 CASSFMTSASGNTIYF TGTGCCAGCAGCTTCATGACATCGGCCTCTGGAAACACCATATATTTT
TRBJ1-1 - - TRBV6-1 CASSERWGNRAFF TGTGCCAGCAGTGAAAGGTGGGGGAATCGTGCTTTCTTT
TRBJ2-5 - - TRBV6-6 CASGHFQETQYF TGTGCCAGCGGACACTTCCAAGAGACCCAGTACTTC
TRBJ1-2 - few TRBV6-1 CASSEAMGYGYTF TGTGCCAGCAGTGAAGCAATGGGCTATGGCTACACCTTC
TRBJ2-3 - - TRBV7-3 CASSLLGPDTQYF TGTGCCAGCAGCTTATTGGGGCCAGATACGCAGTATTTT
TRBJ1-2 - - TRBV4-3 CASSQDDRSSYGYTF TGCGCCAGCAGCCAAGACGACAGGTCTTCCTATGGCTACACCTTC
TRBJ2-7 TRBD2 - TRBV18 CASSPIPSLLAGDTYEQYF TGTGCCAGCTCACCAATCCCGTCCCTACTAGCGGGAGACACCTACGAGCAGTACTTC
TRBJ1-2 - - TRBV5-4 CASSLGPSGNGYTF TGTGCCAGCAGCTTGGGGCCTTCGGGGAATGGCTACACCTTC
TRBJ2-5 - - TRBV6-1 CASSEAGGRWVETQYF TGTGCCAGCAGTGAAGCTGGGGGGCGCTGGGTAGAGACCCAGTACTTC
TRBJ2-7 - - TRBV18 CASSDNSYEQYF TGTGCCAGCTCTGATAACTCCTACGAGCAGTACTTC
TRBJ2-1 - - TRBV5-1 CASSLEVGFYNEQFF TGCGCCAGCAGCTTGGAGGTGGGTTTTTACAATGAGCAGTTCTTC
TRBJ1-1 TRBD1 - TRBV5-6 CASSLVGSGGRTEAFF TGTGCCAGCAGCTTGGTGGGGTCAGGGGGACGCACTGAAGCTTTCTTT
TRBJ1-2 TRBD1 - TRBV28 CASSLSEGALGYTF TGTGCCAGCAGTTTATCGGAGGGGGCGTTGGGCTACACCTTC
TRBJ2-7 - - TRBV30 CAWAGQGSEQYF TGTGCCTGGGCTGGACAAGGCAGCGAGCAGTACTTC
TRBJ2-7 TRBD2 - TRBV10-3 CAISDGLAGGTEQYF TGTGCCATCAGTGATGGACTAGCGGGGGGGACCGAGCAGTACTTC
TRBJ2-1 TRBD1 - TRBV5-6 CASSPGGGQGTEQFF TGTGCCAGCAGCCCGGGGGGTGGACAGGGGACTGAGCAGTTCTTC
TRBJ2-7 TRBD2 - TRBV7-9 CASSLERTSGGLEQYF TGTGCCAGCAGCTTAGAACGTACTAGCGGGGGACTGGAGCAGTACTTC
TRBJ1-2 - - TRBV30 CAWSADRADYGYTF TGTGCCTGGAGTGCCGATAGGGCCGACTATGGCTACACCTTC
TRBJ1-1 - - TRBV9 CASSATTDPLTEAFF TGTGCCAGCAGCGCAACGACGGACCCACTTACTGAAGCTTTCTTT
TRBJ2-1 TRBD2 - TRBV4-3 CASSQQAGLEGNEQFF TGCGCCAGCAGCCAGCAAGCGGGACTAGAGGGGAATGAGCAGTTCTTC
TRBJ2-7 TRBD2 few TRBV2 CASSGTSRREQYF TGTGCCAGCAGTGGGACTAGCCGCCGAGAGCAGTACTTC
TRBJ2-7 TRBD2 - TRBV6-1 CASSEAAGGWQAGYF TGTGCCAGCAGTGAGGCGGCGGGAGGGTGGCAGGCGGGATACTTC
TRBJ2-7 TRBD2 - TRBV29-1 CSVEVAGIGEQYF TGCAGCGTTGAAGTAGCGGGAATAGGCGAGCAGTACTTC
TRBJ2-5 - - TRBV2 CASSDRETQYF TGTGCCAGCAGTGATCGGGAGACCCAGTACTTC
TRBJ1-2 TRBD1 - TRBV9 CASSGRRDRDKFGGYTF TGTGCCAGCAGCGGACGCCGGGACAGGGATAAATTTGGCGGCTACACCTTC
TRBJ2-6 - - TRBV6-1 CASSEASWLTGANVLTF TGTGCCAGCAGTGAAGCATCCTGGCTTACTGGGGCCAACGTCCTGACTTTC
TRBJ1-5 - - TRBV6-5 CASSSGVSFQPQHF TGTGCCAGCAGTTCCGGCGTGTCTTTTCAGCCCCAGCATTTT
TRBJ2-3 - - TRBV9 CASSVASRTDTQYF TGTGCCAGCAGCGTAGCCAGCCGCACAGATACGCAGTATTTT
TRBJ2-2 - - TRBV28 CASSFLYAGGSGTGELFF TGTGCCAGCAGTTTTCTTTACGCCGGGGGCTCCGGAACCGGGGAGCTGTTTTTT
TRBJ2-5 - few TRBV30 CAWSVLGGPQETQYF TGTGCCTGGAGTGTATTGGGAGGCCCTCAAGAGACCCAGTACTTC
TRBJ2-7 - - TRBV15 CATSRAGHYEQYF TGTGCCACCAGCAGAGCGGGACACTACGAGCAGTACTTC
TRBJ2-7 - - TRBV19 CASSAGRGLRSYEQYF TGTGCCAGTAGTGCCGGGAGGGGGCTGAGGTCCTACGAGCAGTACTTC
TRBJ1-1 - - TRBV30 CAWGPLNTEAFF TGTGCCTGGGGACCGTTGAACACTGAAGCTTTCTTT
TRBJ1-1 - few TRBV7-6 CASSFGGTRAEAFF TGTGCCAGCAGCTTCGGGGGTACAAGAGCTGAAGCTTTCTTT
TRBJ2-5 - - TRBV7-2 CASSLQGGVETQYF TGTGCCAGCAGCTTACAAGGAGGGGTGGAGACCCAGTACTTC
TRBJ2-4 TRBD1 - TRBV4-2 CASSQDLRGRGKNIQYF TGTGCCAGCAGCCAAGATCTCAGGGGGCGCGGCAAAAACATTCAGTACTTC